The 27 T cell receptor beta chains below come from one sample, sequenced in a study of response to subunit inactivated influenza vaccine. Each CDR3 protein gets one entry after TCRdb re-called the RT-PCR reads with MiXCR. The sample gives around 750,000 distinct CDR3 sequences, about 20% of which show up once; roughly 10% is in the top ten. The source material was PBMCs from blood, sampled more than 4 days after vaccination. The origin of the receptors is a man in his forties or fifties who received an inactivated influenza vaccine.

The chain couples TRBV24-1 to TRBJ2-6, with D possibly called TRBD1 or TRBD2 (5 bases each). Per the germline V gene, CDR1 is KGHDR and CDR2 is SFDVKD. The CDR3 loop spans 14 amino acids. V lost 11 bases to trimming and J lost 2 bases, with 12 bases between them. CDR3 coding DNA: TGTGCCATTGCGAGGGGTCCTGGGGCCAACGTCCTGACTTTC. Protein: CAIARGPGANVLTF.

This clonotype occurred many times. The chain joins TRBV6-5 to TRBJ1-1; no clear D gene. The CDR3 runs 14 residues. Per the germline V gene, CDR1 is MNHEY and CDR2 is SVGAGI. V was pared by 2 bases and J by 1 base, with 8 bases between. The chain's CDR3 is CASSYVGANTEAFF. The CDR3 nucleotides are TGTGCCAGCAGTTACGTGGGTGCGAACACTGAAGCTTTCTTT.

This clonotype was observed a handful of times. The chain combines TRBV6-5 with TRBJ1-1; D possibly corresponds to TRBD1 (6 bases). This CDR3 contains 14 residues. Germline CDR1 MNHEY, CDR2 SVGAGI. Trimming cost V 2 bases and J 4 bases, with 11 bases left between them. The CDR3 DNA follows: TGTGCCAGCAGTTACGGTGGAGGGGGCACTGAAGCTTTCTTT. This codes for CASSYGGGGTEAFF.

The chain uses TRBV7-3 and TRBJ1-6, with a possible D match to TRBD1 (5 bases). CDR3 length: 15 residues. V was pared by 2 bases and J by 9 bases, with 14 bases between. CDR1 and CDR2 (germline): SGHTA, FQGTGA. Here the CDR3 reads CASSLGGTARSPLHF. The CDR3 bases are TGTGCCAGCAGCTTAGGTGGGACCGCCCGTTCACCCCTCCACTTT.

This clonotype has more than one count but fewer than ten. The rearrangement joins TRBV6-1 to TRBJ2-5; 9 positions match TRBD2. Trimming cost V 6 bases and J 5 bases; bases outside gene matches: 22. Germline loops: CDR1 MNHNS, CDR2 SASEGT. The CDR3 consists of 19 residues. CDR3 amino acids: CASSQLAGAELAGTETQYF. The CDR3 nucleotides are TGTGCCAGCAGCCAACTCGCAGGGGCGGAACTAGCGGGTACCGAGACCCAGTACTTC.

This chain links TRBV28 with TRBJ2-7; 9 nucleotides match TRBD2. The J segment lost 1 base and the V segment lost 6 bases, leaving 4 bases of the junction unmatched. The CDR3 has 14 residues. Looked up from germline, CDR1 is MDHEN and CDR2 is SYDVKM. The CDR3: CASSGLAFSYEQYF. The DNA for the CDR3 is TGTGCCAGCAGCGGACTAGCGTTTTCCTACGAGCAGTACTTC.

There are many counts of this clonotype. V and J are TRBV29-1 and TRBJ2-2; 7 nucleotides align to TRBD2. Germline lookup yields CDR1 SQVTM and CDR2 ANQGSEA. This CDR3 has 14 amino acids. The CDR3 nucleotides read TGCGGGACTGTTGGCGGGAGTGTCACCGGGGAGCTGTTTTTT. This gives the protein CGTVGGSVTGELFF.

The chain recombines TRBV20-1 with TRBJ2-1, with 7 positions matching TRBD1. Germline-derived CDR1 and CDR2 are DFQATT and SNEGSKA (reference sequence). This CDR3 has 14 residues. With V trimmed by 7 bases and J by 1 base, 7 bases remained unmatched. CDR3 protein: CSGRQGISYNEQFF. For the CDR3, the DNA is TGCAGTGGCAGACAGGGTATTTCCTACAATGAGCAGTTCTTC.

In its sample, this clonotype was seen many times. The chain has TRBV28 and TRBJ1-1, with no clear D. V was trimmed by 6 bases and J by 1 base, leaving 9 bases between them. This CDR3 is built from 13 residues. Germline loops: CDR1 MDHEN, CDR2 SYDVKM. This CDR3 reads CASSPYRNTEAFF. In nucleotides, the CDR3 is TGTGCCAGCAGCCCTTATAGGAACACTGAAGCTTTCTTT. The variable domain in full, completed from reference TRBV28 and TRBJ1-1, reads DVKVTQSSRYLVKRTGEKVFLECVQDMDHENMFWYRQDPGLGLRLIYFSYDVKMKEKGDIPEGYSVSREKKERFSLILESASTNQTSMYLCASSPYRNTEAFFGQGTRLTVV.

This clonotype was observed a handful of times. The CDR3 DNA is TGTGCCAGCAGCTTTTTAGGGGGCGACGAGCAGTACTTC. Protein: CASSFLGGDEQYF. This chain connects TRBV7-9 to TRBJ2-7; 7 nucleotides match TRBD1. The CDR3 has 13 residues. V shed 3 bases, J shed 5 bases, and the junction held 4 bases outside the gene matches. From germline, CDR1 is SEHNR and CDR2 FQNEAQ (reference sequence).

V and J are TRBV6-6 and TRBJ2-1; 7 bases align to TRBD2. The V gene end was trimmed by 8 bases and the J gene end by 7 bases; junction bases not matched to a gene: 5. This CDR3 has 12 residues. CDR1 is MNHNY and CDR2 is SVGAGI in the germline V gene (reference sequence). CDR3 nucleotide sequence: TGTGCCAGCCTCTCCGGGGGGAATGAGCAGTTCTTC. This translates into CASLSGGNEQFF.

The chain combines TRBV10-3 with TRBJ2-2; D may be TRBD2 (5 bases). In germline, CDR1 is ENHRY, CDR2 SYGVKD. CDR3 length: 16 residues. Trimming cost V 5 bases and J 3 bases, with 16 bases left between them. The CDR3 sequence is CAISPVRRVDTGELFF. In DNA form, the CDR3 reads TGTGCCATCAGTCCCGTCCGGCGGGTTGACACCGGGGAGCTGTTTTTT.

Here the CDR3 DNA reads TGTGCCATCAGTTCCGGGACAGCTAGCACAGATACGCAGTATTTT. Amino acid sequence: CAISSGTASTDTQYF. The V gene is TRBV10-3, the J gene TRBJ2-3; 7 bases are a match to TRBD1. This CDR3 is built from 15 residues. The junction had 5 bases not matched to a gene; V was cut back by 5 bases and J by 0 bases. Germline-derived CDR1 and CDR2 are ENHRY and SYGVKD.

The V gene is TRBV20-1, the J gene TRBJ1-1, with D unclear. This CDR3 has 13 residues. Trimming cost V 6 bases and J 4 bases, with 15 bases left between them. Germline V CDR1 and CDR2: DFQATT, SNEGSKA (reference sequence). The CDR3 protein is CSARLEGGTEAFF. The CDR3 nucleotides are TGCAGTGCCCGATTGGAGGGCGGCACTGAAGCTTTCTTT.

This clonotype has only a few counts. The chain combines TRBV20-1 with TRBJ2-1; D might be TRBD1 or TRBD2, each matching 6 bases. Between the trimmed V and J ends, which lost 6 bases and 5 bases, there was a span of 14 bases. This CDR3 region has 13 residues. The germline CDR1 and CDR2 sequences are DFQATT and SNEGSKA (reference sequence). CDR3 sequence reads: CSAYGGGNNEQFF. DNA of the CDR3: TGCAGTGCCTACGGGGGCGGGAACAATGAGCAGTTCTTC.

Only a few counts were recorded for this clonotype. This chain joins TRBV12-3 or TRBV12-4 and TRBJ2-2; no firm D call. The CDR3 is made up of 15 amino acids. Between the trimmed V and J ends, which lost 7 bases and 0 bases, there was a span of 12 bases. The CDR3 DNA follows: TGTGCCAGCAACCGATGGGCGGCGAACACCGGGGAGCTGTTTTTT. The encoded protein is CASNRWAANTGELFF.

This clonotype was detected a few times. This sequence joins TRBV5-1 and TRBJ2-1; 14 bases line up with TRBD2. The junction had 5 bases not matched to a gene; V was cut back by 4 bases and J by 8 bases. The CDR3 runs 15 residues. Per germline, CDR1 SGHRS and CDR2 YFSETQ. CDR3: CASSPGTSGGDEQFF. The CDR3, as DNA: TGCGCCAGCAGCCCTGGGACTAGCGGGGGAGATGAGCAGTTCTTC.

This clonotype has only a few counts. V gene TRBV10-3 combines with J gene TRBJ2-2; 7 bases are a match to TRBD1. Trimming removed 10 bases from V and 0 bases from J; junction bases left unmatched: 11. This CDR3 is built from 16 residues. In germline, CDR1 is ENHRY, CDR2 SYGVKD. CDR3 sequence (DNA): TGTGCCAGTAAACTAAGGACAGGTGCGAACACCGGGGAGCTGTTTTTT. It encodes CASKLRTGANTGELFF.

This rearrangement joins TRBV9 to TRBJ2-3; weak D call: TRBD2 (5 bases). Trimming removed 0 bases from V and 3 bases from J, with 11 bases in between. Germline loops: CDR1 SGDLS, CDR2 YYNGEE. The CDR3 is made up of 15 amino acids. The CDR3 loop is CASSVVGVATDTQYF. CDR3 DNA sequence: TGTGCCAGCAGCGTAGTCGGGGTAGCAACAGATACGCAGTATTTT.

The rearrangement joins TRBV11-2 to TRBJ2-7; D remains unclear. Germline V lookup: CDR1 SGHAT, CDR2 FQNNGV. This CDR3 has 15 amino acids. Between the trimmed V and J ends, which lost 1 base and 4 bases, there was a span of 14 bases. CDR3 sequence (DNA): TGTGCCAGCAGCTTAGTAGTGCTGGGCCATTACGAGCAGTACTTC. It translates to CASSLVVLGHYEQYF.

This clonotype was found many times. This chain connects TRBV20-1 to TRBJ1-4; D gene unclear. Germline V gene data show CDR1 as DFQATT and CDR2 as SNEGSKA (reference sequence). This CDR3 has 13 residues. V lost 5 bases and J 1 base, leaving 8 bases between the germline ends. As DNA, the CDR3 is TGCAGTGCTTCAAGGCAAACTAATGAAAAACTGTTTTTT. Protein sequence: CSASRQTNEKLFF.

This clonotype was detected a few times. This chain uses TRBV6-1 with TRBJ1-5; a weak D match, TRBD1 (6 bases). The CDR3 is made up of 14 amino acids. V was shortened by 6 bases and J by 7 bases, with 16 bases between the two germline ends. The germline CDR1 and CDR2 sequences are MNHNS and SASEGT. The CDR3 here is CASSSLDSPQPQHF. CDR3 in DNA: TGTGCCAGCAGCTCCTTGGACAGTCCACAGCCCCAGCATTTT.

This clonotype occurred a few times. The genes are TRBV7-9 and TRBJ2-7; 9 bases agree with TRBD1. V dropped 5 bases and J dropped 3; count of bases not matched to a gene: 8. CDR1 is SEHNR and CDR2 is FQNEAQ in the germline V gene (reference sequence). The CDR3 is 15 residues long. In nucleotides, the CDR3 is TGTGCCAGCAGCCCGTCCGGGACAGGGATCTACGAGCAGTACTTC. Its translation: CASSPSGTGIYEQYF.

The V and J genes are TRBV12-3 or TRBV12-4 and TRBJ2-3, with 9 nucleotides matching TRBD2. The length of the CDR3 is 14 residues. V shed 5 bases, J shed 6 bases, and the junction held 6 bases outside the gene matches. The CDR3 DNA sequence: TGTGCCAGCAGTCATAGCGGGAGACCGGATACGCAGTATTTT. Its translation is CASSHSGRPDTQYF.

This clonotype was picked up a small number of times. The chain carries TRBV25-1 and TRBJ1-2; TRBD1 matches at 8 bases. Germline trimming cut 3 bases from V and 5 bases from J; bases unmatched to any gene: 5. Per the germline V gene, CDR1 is MGHDK and CDR2 is SYGVNS. The CDR3 has 14 amino acids. The CDR3 bases are TGTGCCAGCAGTGACCGGGACAGGTTTTATGGCTACACCTTC. It translates to CASSDRDRFYGYTF.

The chain carries TRBV6-1 and TRBJ2-7; TRBD1 aligns across 10 bases. The CDR3 has 15 residues. After removal of 6 bases from V and 0 bases from J, the junction contained 5 bases not matched to a gene. Germline V gene sequence: CDR1 MNHNS, CDR2 SASEGT. CDR3 amino acids: CASSIRDRGSYEQYF. CDR3 DNA sequence: TGTGCCAGCAGCATCCGGGACAGGGGCTCCTACGAGCAGTACTTC.

The V call is TRBV5-5, the J call TRBJ2-7; D gene unclear. Germline assignment: CDR1 SGHKS and CDR2 YYEKEE (reference sequence). Trimming pared 4 bases from V and 2 bases from J, leaving 7 bases between. This CDR3 comprises 12 residues. In DNA, the CDR3 is TGTGCCAGCAGCGATTACACCTACGAGCAGTACTTC. Its protein is CASSDYTYEQYF.